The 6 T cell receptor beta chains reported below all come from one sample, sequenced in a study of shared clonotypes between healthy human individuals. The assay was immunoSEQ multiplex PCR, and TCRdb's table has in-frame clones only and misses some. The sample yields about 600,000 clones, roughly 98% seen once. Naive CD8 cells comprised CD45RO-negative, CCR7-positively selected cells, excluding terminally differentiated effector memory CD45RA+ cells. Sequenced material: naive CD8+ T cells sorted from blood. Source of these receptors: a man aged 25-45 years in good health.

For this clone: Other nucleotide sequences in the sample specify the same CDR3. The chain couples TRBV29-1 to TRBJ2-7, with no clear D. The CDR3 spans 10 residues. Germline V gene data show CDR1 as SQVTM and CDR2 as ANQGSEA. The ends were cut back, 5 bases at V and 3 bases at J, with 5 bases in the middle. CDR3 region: CSVLDYEQYF. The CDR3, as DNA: TGCAGCGTTCTGGACTACGAGCAGTACTTC.

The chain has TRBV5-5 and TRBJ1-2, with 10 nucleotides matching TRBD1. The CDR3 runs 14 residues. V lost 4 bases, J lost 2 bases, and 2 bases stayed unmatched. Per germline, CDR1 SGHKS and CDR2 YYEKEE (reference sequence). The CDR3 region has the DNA TGTGCCAGCAGCCAGGACAGGGGGAACTATGGCTACACCTTC. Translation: CASSQDRGNYGYTF.

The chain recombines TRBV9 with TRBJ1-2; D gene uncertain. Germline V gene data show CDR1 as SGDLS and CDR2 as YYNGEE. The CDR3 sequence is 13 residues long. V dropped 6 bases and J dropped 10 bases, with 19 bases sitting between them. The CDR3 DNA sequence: TGTGCCAGCACATCAATTGGGAAACAAGACTACACCTTC. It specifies CASTSIGKQDYTF.

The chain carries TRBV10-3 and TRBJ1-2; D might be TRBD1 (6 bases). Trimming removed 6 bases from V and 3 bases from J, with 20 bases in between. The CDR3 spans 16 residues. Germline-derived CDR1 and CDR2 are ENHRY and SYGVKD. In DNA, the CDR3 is TGTGCCATCAGCTCACCCCAGGGGACCGTTGACTATGGCTACACCTTC. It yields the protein CAISSPQGTVDYGYTF.

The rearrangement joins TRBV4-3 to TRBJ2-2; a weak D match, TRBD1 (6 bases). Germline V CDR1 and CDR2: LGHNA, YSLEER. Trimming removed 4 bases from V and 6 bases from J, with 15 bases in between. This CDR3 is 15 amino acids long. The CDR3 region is CASSLGHRTAGELFF. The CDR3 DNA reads TGCGCCAGCAGCCTGGGACATCGAACAGCCGGGGAGCTGTTTTTT.

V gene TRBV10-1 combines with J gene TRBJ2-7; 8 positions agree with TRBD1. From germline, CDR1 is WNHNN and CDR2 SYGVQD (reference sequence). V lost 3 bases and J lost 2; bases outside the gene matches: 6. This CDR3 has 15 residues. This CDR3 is CASSDRGQAPYEQYF. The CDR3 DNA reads TGCGCCAGCAGTGACCGGGGACAGGCCCCCTACGAGCAGTACTTC.